This TCR beta chain is drawn from a study of blood T cell dynamics during melanoma immunotherapy. Overall study: Patients with metastatic melanoma got pembrolizumab or nivolumab-ipilimumab as first-line care. Study conclusions and caveats: Among sorted CD8+ subsets, immune-effector cells had the highest clonality and cell-free DNA similarity.

The sample's time point: pre-treatment baseline. Memory T cells counted as immune-effector cells when CD3+ CD4- CD8+ CD45RA- CD45RO-high CD27- CCR7-. With respect to this clone: Its cognate antigen is unknown.

Germline V gene data show CDR1 as SGDLS and CDR2 as YYNGEE. The CDR3 is 15 residues long. The ends were cut back, 0 bases at V and 3 bases at J, with 9 bases in the middle. The protocol was immunoSEQ multiplex PCR, while the TCRdb copy is restricted to in-frame clones and leaves out a portion. This table holds about 1,500 clones, about 76% found once. The sample was CD8+ T cells from blood, taken from a patient treated with checkpoint blockade. V and J are TRBV9 and TRBJ2-2; D perhaps matches TRBD2 (6 bases). The source is a human donor with melanoma. The CDR3 nucleotides read TGTGCCAGCAGCGTAGATAGCGGCTACACCGGGGAGCTGTTTTTT. It translates to CASSVDSGYTGELFF. The full variable domain, in which reference TRBV9 and TRBJ2-2 provide the parts outside the CDR3, is DSGVTQTPKHLITATGQRVTLRCSPRSGDLSVYWYQQSLDQGLQFLIQYYNGEERAKGNILERFSAQQFPDLHSELNLSSLELGDSALYFCASSVDSGYTGELFFGEGSRLTVL.